This T cell receptor beta chain was identified in a study of CD8+ T cells in alopecia areata. At the level of the study: In an open-label trial, patients got 5 to 10 mg tofacitinib twice daily. Patients in the study were on tofacitinib for 6 to 18 months, then off it for 6 months.

On this clone itself: Antigen unknown.

Following RNA extraction, reverse transcription yielded cDNA that acted as the sequencing template. The data were produced by immunoSEQ multiplex PCR, yet TCRdb's version contains in-frame clones alone and is incomplete. The sample shows around 250,000 clones, around two thirds of them seen only once. Study-level points and caveats: Clonality in lesional scalp, especially alopecia totalis/universalis, exceeded that of normal scalp.

V shed 5 bases and J shed 8 bases, with 15 bases lying between them. CDR3 length equals 14 residues. Per germline, CDR1 LGHNA and CDR2 YNFKEQ. PBMCs, the starting material, were the source of sorted CD4+ and CD8+ T cells. The chain links TRBV4-2 to TRBJ1-4; D call uncertain. The sequences come from CD4+ T cells sorted from blood, collected at week 0. This sequence originates from a human donor with alopecia areata. CDR3 region: CASSDWFEAEKLFF. CDR3 coding DNA: TGTGCCAGCAGCGACTGGTTCGAAGCGGAAAAACTGTTTTTT.